The source of this T cell receptor (beta chain) is a study of blood T cell repertoires in COVID-19. The CDR3 has 14 residues. In germline, CDR1 is SEHNR, CDR2 FQNEAQ (reference sequence). V lost 1 base and J 7 bases, leaving 11 bases between the germline ends. TCRdb's table, derived via immunoSEQ multiplex PCR, lists solely in-frame clones and lacks some. Of 200,000 to 250,000 clones listed, 87% are singletons. The clonotype was recovered from a man aged 18-30 years with acute COVID-19. Sequencing was carried out using PBMCs or T cells enriched from blood (not recorded which). This chain joins TRBV7-9 and TRBJ2-1; tentative D call: TRBD1 (6 bases). For the CDR3, the DNA is TGTGCCAGCAGCTTAGTAAAGGGGGTTAATGAGCAGTTCTTC. The encoded protein is CASSLVKGVNEQFF.